This T cell receptor beta chain originates from a study of long-term antiretroviral therapy in people with HIV. Across the study: Initial samples were collected about a decade before the 2015 immediate-ART recommendation. Study results and limitations: Following ART, diversity rose but still fell short of transplant donor controls.

As concerns this clone: Its antigen is as yet unknown.

It was in the United States that all participants with HIV were treated. In each sample, roughly 1-11 million cryopreserved PBMC were present before DNA extraction. This CDR3 region has 17 residues. Per germline, CDR1 SGHRS and CDR2 YFSETQ. Trimming pared 0 bases from V and 0 bases from J, leaving 13 bases between. Runs used v3.0 of the immunoSEQ assay and were done at survey level. TCRdb's copy holds only in-frame clones and misses some; the assay was immunoSEQ multiplex PCR. The table shows approximately 32,000 clones, with 82% occurring only once. The genes are TRBV5-1 and TRBJ1-3; no clear D gene. The sequence was collected from a man younger than 35 with HIV. Here the sequenced sample was unsorted PBMCs, taken 0.3 years after starting antiretroviral therapy. This chain's CDR3 is CASSLEAHQYSGNTIYF. The CDR3 DNA sequence: TGCGCCAGCAGCTTGGAGGCTCATCAGTACTCTGGAAACACCATATATTTT.